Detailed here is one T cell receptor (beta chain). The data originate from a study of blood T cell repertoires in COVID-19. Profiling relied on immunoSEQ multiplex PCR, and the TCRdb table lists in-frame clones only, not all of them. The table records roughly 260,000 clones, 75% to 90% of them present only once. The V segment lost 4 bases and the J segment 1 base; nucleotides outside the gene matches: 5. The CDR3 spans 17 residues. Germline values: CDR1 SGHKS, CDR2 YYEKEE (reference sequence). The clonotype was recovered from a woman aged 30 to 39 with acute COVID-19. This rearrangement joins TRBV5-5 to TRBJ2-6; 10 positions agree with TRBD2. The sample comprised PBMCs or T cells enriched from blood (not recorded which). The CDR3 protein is CASSPRLAGSGANVLTF. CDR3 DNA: TGTGCCAGCAGCCCGCGACTAGCGGGTTCTGGGGCCAACGTCCTGACTTTC. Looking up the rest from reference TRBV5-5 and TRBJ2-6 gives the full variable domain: DAGVTQSPTHLIKTRGQQVTLRCSPISGHKSVSWYQQVLGQGPQFIFQYYEKEERGRGNFPDRFSARQFPNYSSELNVNALLLGDSALYLCASSPRLAGSGANVLTFGAGSRLTVL.